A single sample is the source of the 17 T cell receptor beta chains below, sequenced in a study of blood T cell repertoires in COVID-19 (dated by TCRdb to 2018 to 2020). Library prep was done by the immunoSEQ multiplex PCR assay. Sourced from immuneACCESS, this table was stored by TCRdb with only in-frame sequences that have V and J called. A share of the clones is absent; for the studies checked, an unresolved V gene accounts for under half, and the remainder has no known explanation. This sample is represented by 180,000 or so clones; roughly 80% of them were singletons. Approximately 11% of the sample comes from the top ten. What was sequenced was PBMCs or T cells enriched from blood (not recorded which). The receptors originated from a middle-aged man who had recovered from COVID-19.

The CDR3 nucleotides read TGTGCCAGTAGTATAGATGCGGTTCCGACTAACTATGGCTACACCTTC. Translated, it gives CASSIDAVPTNYGYTF. This chain links TRBV19 with TRBJ1-2, with D unresolved. The ends were cut back, 0 bases at V and 0 bases at J, with 11 bases in the middle. The CDR3 loop spans 16 amino acids. The V gene's germline CDR1 is LNHDA and CDR2 SQIVND (reference sequence).

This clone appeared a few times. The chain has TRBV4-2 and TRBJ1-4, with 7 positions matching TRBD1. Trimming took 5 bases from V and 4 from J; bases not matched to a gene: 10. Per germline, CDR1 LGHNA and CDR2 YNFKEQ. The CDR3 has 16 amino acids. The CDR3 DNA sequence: TGTGCCAGCAGCTATTTCAGGGGGGCGAATAATGAAAAACTGTTTTTT. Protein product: CASSYFRGANNEKLFF.

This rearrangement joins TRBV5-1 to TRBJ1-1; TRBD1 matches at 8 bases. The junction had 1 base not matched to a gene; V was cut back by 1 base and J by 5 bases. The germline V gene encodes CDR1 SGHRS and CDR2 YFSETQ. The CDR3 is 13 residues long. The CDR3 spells CASSLNRGTEAFF. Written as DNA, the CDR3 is TGCGCCAGCAGCTTGAACAGGGGGACTGAAGCTTTCTTT.

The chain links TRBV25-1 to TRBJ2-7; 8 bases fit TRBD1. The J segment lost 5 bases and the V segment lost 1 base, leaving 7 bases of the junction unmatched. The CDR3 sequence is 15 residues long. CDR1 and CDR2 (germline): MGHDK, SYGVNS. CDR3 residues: CASSEWEQGEDEQYF. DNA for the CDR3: TGTGCCAGCAGTGAATGGGAACAGGGGGAGGACGAGCAGTACTTC.

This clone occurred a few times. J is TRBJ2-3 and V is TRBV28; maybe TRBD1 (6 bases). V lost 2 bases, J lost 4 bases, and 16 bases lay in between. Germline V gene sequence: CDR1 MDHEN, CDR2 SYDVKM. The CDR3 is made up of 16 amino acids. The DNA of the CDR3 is TGTGCCAGCAGTTTAGGGGGCATGGCACCGTCAGATACGCAGTATTTT. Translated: CASSLGGMAPSDTQYF. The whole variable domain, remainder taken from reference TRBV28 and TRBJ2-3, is DVKVTQSSRYLVKRTGEKVFLECVQDMDHENMFWYRQDPGLGLRLIYFSYDVKMKEKGDIPEGYSVSREKKERFSLILESASTNQTSMYLCASSLGGMAPSDTQYFGPGTRLTVL.

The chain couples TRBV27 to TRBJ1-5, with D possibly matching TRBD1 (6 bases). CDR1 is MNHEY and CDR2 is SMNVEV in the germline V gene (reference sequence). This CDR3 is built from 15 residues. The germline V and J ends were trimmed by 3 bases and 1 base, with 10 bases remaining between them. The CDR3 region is CASSLTGISNQPQHF. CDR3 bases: TGTGCCAGCAGTTTGACAGGTATAAGCAATCAGCCCCAGCATTTT.

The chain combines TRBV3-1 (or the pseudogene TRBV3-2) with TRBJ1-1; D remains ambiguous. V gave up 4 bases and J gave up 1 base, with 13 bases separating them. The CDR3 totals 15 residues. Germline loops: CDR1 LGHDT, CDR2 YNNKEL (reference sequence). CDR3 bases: TGTGCCAGCAGCCCGGAGGACTATGGGAACACTGAAGCTTTCTTT. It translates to CASSPEDYGNTEAFF.

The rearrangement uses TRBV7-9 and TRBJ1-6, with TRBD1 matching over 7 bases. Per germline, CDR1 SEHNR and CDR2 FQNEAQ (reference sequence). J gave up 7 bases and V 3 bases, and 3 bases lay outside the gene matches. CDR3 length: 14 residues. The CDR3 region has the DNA TGTGCCAGCAGCTTCGCAGGGGGGAATTCACCCCTCCACTTT. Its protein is CASSFAGGNSPLHF.

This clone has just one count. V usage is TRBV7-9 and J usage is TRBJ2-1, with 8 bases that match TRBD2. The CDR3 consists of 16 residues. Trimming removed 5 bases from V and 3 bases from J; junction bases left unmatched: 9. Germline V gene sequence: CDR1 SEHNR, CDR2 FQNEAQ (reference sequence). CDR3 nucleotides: TGTGCCAGCAGCCCCCTCGGGGGGGCCTTCTACAATGAGCAGTTCTTC. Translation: CASSPLGGAFYNEQFF. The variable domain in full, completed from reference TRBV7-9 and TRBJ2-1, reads DTGVSQNPRHKITKRGQNVTFRCDPISEHNRLYWYRQTLGQGPEFLTYFQNEAQLEKSRLLSDRFSAERPKGSFSTLEIQRTEQGDSAMYLCASSPLGGAFYNEQFFGPGTRLTVL.

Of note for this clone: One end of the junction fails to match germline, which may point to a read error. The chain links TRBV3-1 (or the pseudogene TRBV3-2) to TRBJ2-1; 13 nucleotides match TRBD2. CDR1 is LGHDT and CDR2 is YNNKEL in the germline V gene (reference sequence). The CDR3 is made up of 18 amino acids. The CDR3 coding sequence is TGTGCCAGCAGGCAAGGACTAGCGGGAGTAGGATCCTACAATGAGCAGTTCTTC. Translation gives CASRQGLAGVGSYNEQFF.

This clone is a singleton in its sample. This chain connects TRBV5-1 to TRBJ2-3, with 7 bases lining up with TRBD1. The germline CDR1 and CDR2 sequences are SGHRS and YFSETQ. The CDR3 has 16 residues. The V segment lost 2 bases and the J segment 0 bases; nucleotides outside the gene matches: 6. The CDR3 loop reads CASSLTGQPSTDTQYF. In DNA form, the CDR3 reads TGCGCCAGCAGCTTAACGGGACAGCCTAGCACAGATACGCAGTATTTT. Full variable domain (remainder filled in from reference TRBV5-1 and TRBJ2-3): KAGVTQTPRYLIKTRGQQVTLSCSPISGHRSVSWYQQTPGQGLQFLFEYFSETQRNKGNFPGRFSGRQFSNSRSEMNVSTLELGDSALYLCASSLTGQPSTDTQYFGPGTRLTVL.

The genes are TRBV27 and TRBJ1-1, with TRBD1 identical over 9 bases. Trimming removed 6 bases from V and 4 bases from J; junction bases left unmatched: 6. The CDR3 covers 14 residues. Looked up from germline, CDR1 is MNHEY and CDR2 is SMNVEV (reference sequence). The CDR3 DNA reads TGTGCCAGCAGGATCACAGGGGGCGGCACTGAAGCTTTCTTT. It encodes CASRITGGGTEAFF.

The CDR3 coding sequence is TGTGCCAGCAGCCAAGGCGGGGCCGCCGTATACAATGAGCAGTTCTTC. Protein sequence: CASSQGGAAVYNEQFF. The genes are TRBV14 and TRBJ2-1, with D perhaps matching TRBD2 (6 bases). Trimming removed 1 base at V and 4 bases at J, with 14 bases between. The CDR3 extends over 16 amino acids. Per germline, CDR1 SGHDN and CDR2 FVKESK.

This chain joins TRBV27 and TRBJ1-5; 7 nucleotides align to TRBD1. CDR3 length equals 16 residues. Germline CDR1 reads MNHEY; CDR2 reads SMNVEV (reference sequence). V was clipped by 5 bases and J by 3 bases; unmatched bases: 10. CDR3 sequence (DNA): TGTGCCAGCAGTCCTGTGGACAGGATAGACAATCAGCCCCAGCATTTT. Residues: CASSPVDRIDNQPQHF.

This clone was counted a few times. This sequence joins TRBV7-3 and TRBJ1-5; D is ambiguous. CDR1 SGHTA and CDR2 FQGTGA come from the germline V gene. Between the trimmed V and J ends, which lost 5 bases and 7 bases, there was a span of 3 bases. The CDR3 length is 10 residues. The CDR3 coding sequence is TGTGCCAGCAGCGTACAGCCCCAGCATTTT. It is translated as CASSVQPQHF.

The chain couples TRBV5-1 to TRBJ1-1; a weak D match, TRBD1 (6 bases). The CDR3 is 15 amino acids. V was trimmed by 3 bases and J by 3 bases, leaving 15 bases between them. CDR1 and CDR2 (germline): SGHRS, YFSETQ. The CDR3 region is CASSSGTQGYTEAFF. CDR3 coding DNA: TGCGCCAGCAGCTCCGGAACACAGGGATACACTGAAGCTTTCTTT.

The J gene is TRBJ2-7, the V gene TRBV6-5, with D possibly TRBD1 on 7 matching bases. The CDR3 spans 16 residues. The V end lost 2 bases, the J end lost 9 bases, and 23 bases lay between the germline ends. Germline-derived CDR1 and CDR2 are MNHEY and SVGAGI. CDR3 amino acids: CASSYGGTVGPGAQYF. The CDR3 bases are TGTGCCAGCAGTTACGGGGGGACAGTGGGCCCGGGAGCGCAGTACTTC.